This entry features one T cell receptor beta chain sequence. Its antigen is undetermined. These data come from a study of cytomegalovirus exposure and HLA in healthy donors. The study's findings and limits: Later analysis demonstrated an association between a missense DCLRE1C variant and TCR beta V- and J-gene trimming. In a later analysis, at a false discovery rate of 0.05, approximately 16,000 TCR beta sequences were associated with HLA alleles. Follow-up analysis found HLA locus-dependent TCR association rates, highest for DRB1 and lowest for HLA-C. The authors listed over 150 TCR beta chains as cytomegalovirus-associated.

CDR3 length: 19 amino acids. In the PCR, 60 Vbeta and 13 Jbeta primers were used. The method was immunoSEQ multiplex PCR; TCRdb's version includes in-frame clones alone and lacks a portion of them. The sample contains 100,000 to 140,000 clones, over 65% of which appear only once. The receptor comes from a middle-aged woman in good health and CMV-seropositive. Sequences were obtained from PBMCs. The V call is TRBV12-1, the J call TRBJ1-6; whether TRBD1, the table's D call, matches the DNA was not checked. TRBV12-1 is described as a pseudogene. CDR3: CASSFYQWTGGAGYSPLHF. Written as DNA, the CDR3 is TGTGCCAGCAGCTTTTATCAGTGGACAGGGGGCGCCGGTTATTCACCCCTCCACTTT.